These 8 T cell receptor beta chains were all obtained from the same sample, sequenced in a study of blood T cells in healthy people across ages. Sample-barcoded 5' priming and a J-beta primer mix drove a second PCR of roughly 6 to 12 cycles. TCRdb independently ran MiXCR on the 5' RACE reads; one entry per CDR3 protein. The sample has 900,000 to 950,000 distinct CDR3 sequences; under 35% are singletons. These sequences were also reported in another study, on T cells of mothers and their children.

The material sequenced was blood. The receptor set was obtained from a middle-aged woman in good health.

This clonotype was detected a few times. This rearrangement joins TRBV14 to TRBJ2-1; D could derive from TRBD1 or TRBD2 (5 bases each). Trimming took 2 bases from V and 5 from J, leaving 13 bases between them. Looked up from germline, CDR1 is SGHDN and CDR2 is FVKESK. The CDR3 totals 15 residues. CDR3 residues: CASSQWWGTDNEQFF. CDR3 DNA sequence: TGTGCCAGCAGCCAATGGTGGGGGACCGACAATGAGCAGTTCTTC. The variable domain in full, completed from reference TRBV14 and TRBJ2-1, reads EAGVTQFPSHSVIEKGQTVTLRCDPISGHDNLYWYRRVMGKEIKFLLHFVKESKQDESGMPNNRFLAERTGGTYSTLKVQPAELEDSGVYFCASSQWWGTDNEQFFGPGTRLTVL.

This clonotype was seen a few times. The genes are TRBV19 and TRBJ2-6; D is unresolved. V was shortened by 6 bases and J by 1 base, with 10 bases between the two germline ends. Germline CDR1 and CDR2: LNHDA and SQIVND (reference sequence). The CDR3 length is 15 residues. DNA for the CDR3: TGTGCCAGTAGCCACCCCCAGTCTGGGGCCAACGTCCTGACTTTC. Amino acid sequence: CASSHPQSGANVLTF.

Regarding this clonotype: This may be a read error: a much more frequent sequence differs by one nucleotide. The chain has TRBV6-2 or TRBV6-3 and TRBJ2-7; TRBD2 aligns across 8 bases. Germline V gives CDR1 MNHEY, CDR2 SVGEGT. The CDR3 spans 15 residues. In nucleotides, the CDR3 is TGTACCAGCAGTCGAGAGGGGACTAGGCGGTACGAGCAGTACTTC. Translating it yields CTSSREGTRRYEQYF.

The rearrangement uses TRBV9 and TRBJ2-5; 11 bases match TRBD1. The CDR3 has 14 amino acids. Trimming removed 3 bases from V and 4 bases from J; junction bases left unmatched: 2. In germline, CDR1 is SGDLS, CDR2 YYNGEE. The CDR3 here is CASSAGQGGETQYF. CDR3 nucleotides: TGTGCCAGCAGCGCGGGACAGGGGGGAGAGACCCAGTACTTC.

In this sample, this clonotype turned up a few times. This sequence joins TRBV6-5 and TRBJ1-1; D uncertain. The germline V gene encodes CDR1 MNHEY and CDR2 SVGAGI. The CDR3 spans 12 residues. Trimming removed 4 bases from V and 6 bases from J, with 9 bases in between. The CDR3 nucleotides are TGTGCCAGCAGTTTCTTGGGTGCTGAAGCTTTCTTT. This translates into CASSFLGAEAFF.

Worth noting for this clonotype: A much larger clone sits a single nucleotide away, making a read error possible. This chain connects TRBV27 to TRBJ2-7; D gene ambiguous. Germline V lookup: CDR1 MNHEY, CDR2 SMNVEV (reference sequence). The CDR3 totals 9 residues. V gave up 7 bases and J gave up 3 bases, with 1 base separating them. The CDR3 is CASIYEQYF. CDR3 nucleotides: TGTGCCAGCATCTACGAGCAGTACTTC.

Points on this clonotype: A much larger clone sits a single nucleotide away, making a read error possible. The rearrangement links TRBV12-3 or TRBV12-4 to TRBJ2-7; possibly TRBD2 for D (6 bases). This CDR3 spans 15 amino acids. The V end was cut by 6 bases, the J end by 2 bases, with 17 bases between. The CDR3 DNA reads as TGTGCCAGCAGCCTGCGGAGGGTGGGGGCCTACGAGCAGTACTTC. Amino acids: CASSLRRVGAYEQYF.

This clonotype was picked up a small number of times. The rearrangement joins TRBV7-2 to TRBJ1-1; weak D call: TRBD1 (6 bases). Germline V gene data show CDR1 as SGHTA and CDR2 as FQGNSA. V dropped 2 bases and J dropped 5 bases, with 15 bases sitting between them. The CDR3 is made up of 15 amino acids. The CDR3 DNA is TGTGCCAGCAGCTTAACAGTTACCAGGGGAACTGAAGCTTTCTTT. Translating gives CASSLTVTRGTEAFF.